This TCR beta chain was sequenced during a study of T cells in Graves' hyperthyroidism and ophthalmopathy. The CDR3 consists of 13 residues. V lost 3 bases and J 10 bases, leaving 13 bases between the germline ends. Germline lookup yields CDR1 LNHDA and CDR2 SQIVND (reference sequence). As for this clonotype: Its antigen is currently unknown.

The source material, RNA transcripts, was used to amplify TCR beta CDR3 regions. First-round RT-PCR of the TCR CDR3 relied on the HTBI primer set. A single record per CDR3 protein comes from TCRdb applying MiXCR to the multiplex PCR reads. The sample lists 300,000 to 450,000 distinct CDR3 sequences, more than 15% occurring once. Patients aged 18 to 65 had newly diagnosed hyperthyroidism that had lasted under 2 months. Patients were excluded because of uncontrolled infection, other autoimmune disease, pregnancy or lactation. Study results and caveats: Blood shared most expanded thyroid clonotypes above 0.001.

Material: blood. The V and J genes are TRBV19 and TRBJ2-1; D gene uncertain. This TCR was sampled from a woman in her late teens or twenties with Graves' hyperthyroidism that later progressed to Graves' ophthalmopathy. The CDR3 spells CASSMSQVKEQFF. DNA of the CDR3: TGTGCCAGTAGTATGTCCCAGGTGAAAGAGCAGTTCTTC.